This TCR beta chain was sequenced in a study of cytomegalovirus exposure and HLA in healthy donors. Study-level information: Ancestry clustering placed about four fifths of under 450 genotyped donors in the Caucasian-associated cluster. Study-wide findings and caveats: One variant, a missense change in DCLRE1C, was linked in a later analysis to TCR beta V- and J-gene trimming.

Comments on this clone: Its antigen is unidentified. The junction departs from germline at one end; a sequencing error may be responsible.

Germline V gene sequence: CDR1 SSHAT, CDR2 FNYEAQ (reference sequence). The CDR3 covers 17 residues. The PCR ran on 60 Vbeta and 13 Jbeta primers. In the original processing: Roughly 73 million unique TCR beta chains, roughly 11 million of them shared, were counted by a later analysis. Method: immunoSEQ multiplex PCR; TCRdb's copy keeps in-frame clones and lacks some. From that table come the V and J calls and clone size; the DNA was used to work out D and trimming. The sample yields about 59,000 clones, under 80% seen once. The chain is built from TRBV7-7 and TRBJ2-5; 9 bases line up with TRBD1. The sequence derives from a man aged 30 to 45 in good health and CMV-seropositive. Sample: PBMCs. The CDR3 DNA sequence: TGTGCTAGCAGCTTAAACCCTCGACAGGGGGTTGGAGAGACCCAGTACTTC. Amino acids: CASSLNPRQGVGETQYF.